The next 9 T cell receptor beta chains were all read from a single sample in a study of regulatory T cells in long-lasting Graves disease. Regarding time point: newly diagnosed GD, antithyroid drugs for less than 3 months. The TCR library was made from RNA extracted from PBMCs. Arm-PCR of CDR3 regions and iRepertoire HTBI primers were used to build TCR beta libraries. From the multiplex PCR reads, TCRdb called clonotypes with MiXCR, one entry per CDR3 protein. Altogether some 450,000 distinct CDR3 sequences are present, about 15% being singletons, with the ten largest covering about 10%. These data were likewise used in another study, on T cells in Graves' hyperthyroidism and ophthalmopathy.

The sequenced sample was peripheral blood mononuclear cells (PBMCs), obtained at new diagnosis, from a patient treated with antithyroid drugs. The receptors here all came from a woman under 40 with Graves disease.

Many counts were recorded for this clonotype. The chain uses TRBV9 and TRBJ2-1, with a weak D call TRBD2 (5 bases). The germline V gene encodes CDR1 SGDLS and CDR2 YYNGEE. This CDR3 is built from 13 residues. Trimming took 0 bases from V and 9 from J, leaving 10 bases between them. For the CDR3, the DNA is TGTGCCAGCAGCGTAGCGGGGAAGGGTGAGCAGTTCTTC. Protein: CASSVAGKGEQFF.

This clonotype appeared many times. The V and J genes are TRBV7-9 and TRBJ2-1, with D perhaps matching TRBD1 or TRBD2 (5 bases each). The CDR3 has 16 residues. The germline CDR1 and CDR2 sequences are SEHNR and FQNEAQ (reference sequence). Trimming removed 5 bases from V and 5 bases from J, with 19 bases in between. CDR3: CASSPFGRWGNNEQFF. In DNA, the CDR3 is TGTGCCAGCAGCCCGTTCGGGCGGTGGGGGAACAATGAGCAGTTCTTC.

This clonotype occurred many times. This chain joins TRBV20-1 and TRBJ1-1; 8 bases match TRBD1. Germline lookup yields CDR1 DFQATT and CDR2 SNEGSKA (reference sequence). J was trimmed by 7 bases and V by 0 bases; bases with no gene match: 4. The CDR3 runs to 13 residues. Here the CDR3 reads CSAREVGTGEAFF. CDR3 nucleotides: TGCAGTGCTAGAGAAGTTGGGACAGGTGAAGCTTTCTTT.

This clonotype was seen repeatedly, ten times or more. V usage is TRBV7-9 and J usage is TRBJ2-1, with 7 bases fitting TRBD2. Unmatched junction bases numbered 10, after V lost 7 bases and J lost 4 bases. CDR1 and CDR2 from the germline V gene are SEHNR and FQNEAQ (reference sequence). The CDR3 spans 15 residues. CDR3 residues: CASTSRSGAYNEQFF. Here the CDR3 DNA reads TGTGCCAGCACCTCCCGAAGCGGGGCATACAATGAGCAGTTCTTC.

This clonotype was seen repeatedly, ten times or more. CDR3 sequence: CASRLDGGGANIQYF. CDR3 bases: TGTGCCAGCCGATTGGACGGGGGGGGCGCAAACATTCAGTACTTC. This chain uses TRBV11-2 with TRBJ2-4; TRBD2 matches at 8 bases. The trim removed 8 bases at V and 6 bases at J, leaving 12 bases unmatched. Germline CDR1 SGHAT, CDR2 FQNNGV. There are 15 residues in the CDR3.

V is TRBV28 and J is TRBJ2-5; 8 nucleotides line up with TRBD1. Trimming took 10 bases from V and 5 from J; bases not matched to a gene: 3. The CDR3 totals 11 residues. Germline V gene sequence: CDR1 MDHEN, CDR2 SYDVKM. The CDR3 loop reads CATRDRETQYF. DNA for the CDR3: TGTGCCACCCGGGACAGGGAGACCCAGTACTTC.

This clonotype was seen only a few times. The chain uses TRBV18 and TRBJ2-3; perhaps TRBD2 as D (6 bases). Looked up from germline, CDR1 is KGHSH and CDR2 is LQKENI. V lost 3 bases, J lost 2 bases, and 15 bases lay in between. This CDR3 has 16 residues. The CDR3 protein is CASSPTGTAYTDTQYF. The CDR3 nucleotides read TGTGCCAGCTCACCCACCGGGACTGCGTACACAGATACGCAGTATTTT.

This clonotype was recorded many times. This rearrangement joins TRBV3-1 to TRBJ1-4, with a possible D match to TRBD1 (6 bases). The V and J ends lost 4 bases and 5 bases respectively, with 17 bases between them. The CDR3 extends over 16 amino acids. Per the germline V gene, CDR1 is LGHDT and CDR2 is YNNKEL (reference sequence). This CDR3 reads CASSRVGGRGNEKLFF. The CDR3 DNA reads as TGTGCCAGCAGCCGTGTCGGGGGGCGCGGGAATGAAAAACTGTTTTTT.

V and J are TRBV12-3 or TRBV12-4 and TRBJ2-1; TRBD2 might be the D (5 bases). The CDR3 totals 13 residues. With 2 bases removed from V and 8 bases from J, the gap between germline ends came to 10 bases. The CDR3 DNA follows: TGTGCCAGCAGTTTAATACTAGTCGATGAGCAGTTCTTC. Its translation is CASSLILVDEQFF.